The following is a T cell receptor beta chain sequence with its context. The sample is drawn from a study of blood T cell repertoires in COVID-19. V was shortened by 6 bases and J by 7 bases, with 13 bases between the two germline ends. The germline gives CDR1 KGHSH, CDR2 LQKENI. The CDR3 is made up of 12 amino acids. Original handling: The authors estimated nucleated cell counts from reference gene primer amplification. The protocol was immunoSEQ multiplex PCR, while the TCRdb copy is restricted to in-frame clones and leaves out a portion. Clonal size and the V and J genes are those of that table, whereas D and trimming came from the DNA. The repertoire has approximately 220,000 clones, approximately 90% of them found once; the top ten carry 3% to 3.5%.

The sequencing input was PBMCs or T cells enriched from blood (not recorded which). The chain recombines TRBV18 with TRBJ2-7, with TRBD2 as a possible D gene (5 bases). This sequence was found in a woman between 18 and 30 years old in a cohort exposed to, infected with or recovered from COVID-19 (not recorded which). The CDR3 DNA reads TGTGCCAGCTCGGGAGACCCTACTGAGCAGTACTTC. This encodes CASSGDPTEQYF.